One T cell receptor (beta chain) is described in this entry. The data were taken from a study of blood T cell repertoires in COVID-19. Across the study: Specimens from acute and convalescent COVID-19 originated in the United States, Italy and Spain.

The table came from immunoSEQ multiplex PCR; TCRdb's copy has only in-frame clones and leaves some out. The sample includes 60,000 to 75,000 clones, roughly 86% of them seen just once. Sequenced input: peripheral blood. The source of this sequence is a man aged 65 to 85 with active COVID-19.

The CDR3 nucleotides are TGTGCCAGCAGCCAAGATACAGGGGTTGGCTACGAGCAGTACTTC. This sequence encodes CASSQDTGVGYEQYF. This rearrangement joins TRBV4-2 to TRBJ2-7; 7 bases line up with TRBD1. Germline lookup yields CDR1 LGHNA and CDR2 YNFKEQ. CDR3 length: 15 amino acids. Losses at the gene ends were 0 bases for V and 3 bases for J; bases not matched to a gene: 5.